This T cell receptor (beta chain) was profiled in a study of graft-versus-host responses after intestinal transplantation. Study-level background: Every one of the recipients received anti-thymocyte globulin induction and afterwards took tacrolimus and steroids for three to four years. Broader study findings: The marrow of recipients harbored GvH clones, and ileum or blood showed some of them first. Allograft graft-versus-host to host-versus-graft clonal ratios ran high in patients with graft-donor T cell macrochimerism.

Assay: immunoSEQ multiplex PCR; the TCRdb copy retains only in-frame clones and omits some. In the table there are about 90,000 clones, approximately 90% of which are singletons. The CDR3 is made up of 13 amino acids. V lost 11 bases and J lost 6, with 20 bases in between. In germline, CDR1 is MNHEY, CDR2 SVGAGI. This clone was seen once. Its matching antigen is unknown. The input for sequencing was unstimulated CD4+ T cells sorted from spleen or lymph node cells, taken before transplant. This rearrangement joins TRBV6-5 to TRBJ2-7, with D perhaps matching TRBD2 (6 bases). The receptor comes from a human donor who was the organ donor for an intestinal transplant. The CDR3 sequence: CASSRASDGEQYF. In DNA, the CDR3 is TGTGCCTCGTCTAGGGCTAGCGACGGCGAGCAGTACTTC.